This passage covers 8 T cell receptor beta chains from one sample sequenced in a study of blood T cell repertoires in COVID-19. Clones were read by immunoSEQ multiplex PCR, and TCRdb kept only the in-frame ones, dropping some. The data show tens of thousands of clones, with around four fifths seen just once and 15% to 20% held by the top ten. The sequencing sample was made of peripheral blood. The source of these receptors is a woman aged 60-70 years with acute or convalescent COVID-19.

This CDR3 reads CAWSLYGGTEAFF. CDR3 DNA: TGTGCCTGGAGCTTATATGGGGGGACTGAAGCTTTCTTT. This chain links TRBV30 with TRBJ1-1, with a weak D call TRBD1 (5 bases). V was pared by 3 bases and J by 5 bases, with 13 bases between. The CDR3 consists of 13 residues. Per the germline V gene, CDR1 is GTSNPN and CDR2 is SVGIG (reference sequence).

The genes are TRBV4-2 and TRBJ1-3, with D possibly being TRBD1 (6 bases). Germline assignment: CDR1 LGHNA and CDR2 YNFKEQ. Trimming stripped 4 bases from V and 2 bases from J, with 12 bases between. The CDR3 length is 15 residues. CDR3 nucleotide sequence: TGTGCCAGCAGCCCCATGGACAGAGCTGGAAACACCATATATTTT. Translating gives CASSPMDRAGNTIYF.

V is TRBV6-2 or TRBV6-3 and J is TRBJ1-1; D gene uncertain. The CDR3 length is 14 residues. Trimming took 6 bases from V and 1 from J, leaving 12 bases between them. CDR1 is MNHEY, CDR2 SVGEGT, per germline. CDR3 sequence reads: CASSPRRENTEAFF. CDR3 sequence (DNA): TGTGCCAGCAGCCCCCGACGGGAGAACACTGAAGCTTTCTTT.

The genes are TRBV27 and TRBJ2-1; the D is unclear. V was pared by 2 bases and J by 2 bases, with 10 bases between. CDR1 and CDR2 from the germline V gene are MNHEY and SMNVEV (reference sequence). CDR3 size: 15 residues. CDR3 region: CASSLATRTYNEQFF. The CDR3 nucleotides read TGTGCCAGCAGTTTAGCAACGAGAACCTACAATGAGCAGTTCTTC.

The rearrangement links TRBV7-4 to TRBJ1-5, with 10 positions matching TRBD1. The length of the CDR3 is 16 residues. Unmatched junction bases numbered 4, after V lost 0 bases and J lost 5 bases. The germline V gene encodes CDR1 SGHVT and CDR2 SQSDAQ. The CDR3 loop is CASSLALGTGDQPQHF. The CDR3 nucleotides are TGTGCCAGCAGCTTAGCCCTCGGGACAGGGGATCAGCCCCAGCATTTT.

This clone was seen only once. The V gene is TRBV11-3, the J gene TRBJ2-3; D is undetermined. This CDR3 is built from 13 residues. V lost 5 bases and J 5 bases, leaving 11 bases between the germline ends. CDR1 and CDR2 from the germline V gene are SGHNT and YENEEA. The CDR3 protein is CASSPSLLDTQYF. As DNA, the CDR3 is TGTGCCAGCAGCCCGAGTCTCCTAGATACGCAGTATTTT.

The CDR3 here is CASSSGTPSVWEKLFF. CDR3 DNA sequence: TGCGCCAGCAGCTCCGGGACTCCCAGCGTCTGGGAAAAACTGTTTTTT. J is TRBJ1-4 and V is TRBV5-1, with D perhaps matching TRBD1 (5 bases). The V gene lost 3 bases and the J gene lost 8 bases, with 20 bases spanning the gap. Germline loops: CDR1 SGHRS, CDR2 YFSETQ. The CDR3 is made up of 16 amino acids.

The rearrangement joins TRBV24-1 to TRBJ2-1; possible D gene TRBD2, 5 bases. The CDR3 has 13 amino acids. Trimming cost V 3 bases and J 8 bases, with 10 bases left between them. Germline lookup yields CDR1 KGHDR and CDR2 SFDVKD. The DNA for the CDR3 is TGTGCCACCAGTGATATTGCGGGTGATGAGCAGTTCTTC. Amino acids: CATSDIAGDEQFF.